A single sample gave rise to the 20 T cell receptor beta chains below, sequenced in a study of blood T cell repertoires in COVID-19. Data came from immunoSEQ multiplex PCR; TCRdb stores just in-frame clones and leaves some out. The sample shows hundreds of thousands of clones, roughly 88% of them seen only once. The sample taken for sequencing was peripheral blood. These receptors were taken from a man aged 35-49 years with acute or convalescent COVID-19.

The CDR3 is CASSHHTDTQYF. The DNA for the CDR3 is TGTGCCAGCAGCCACCACACAGATACGCAGTATTTT. The chain links TRBV3-1 (or the pseudogene TRBV3-2) to TRBJ2-3, with D hard to call. The CDR3 totals 12 residues. Between the trimmed V and J ends, which lost 3 bases and 2 bases, there was a span of 3 bases. Germline-derived CDR1 and CDR2 are LGHDT and YNNKEL (reference sequence).

This rearrangement joins TRBV18 to TRBJ2-7, with a weak D call TRBD1 (6 bases). Per germline, CDR1 KGHSH and CDR2 LQKENI. Trimming took 6 bases from V and 5 from J, leaving 20 bases between them. This CDR3 region has 15 residues. The CDR3 sequence is CASSPETGMGHEQYF. As DNA, the CDR3 is TGTGCCAGCTCCCCCGAGACAGGAATGGGACACGAGCAGTACTTC.

This chain joins TRBV7-2 and TRBJ2-5, with 11 bases identical to TRBD2. The CDR3 loop spans 15 amino acids. Germline-derived CDR1 and CDR2 are SGHTA and FQGNSA. The J segment lost 11 bases and the V segment lost 7 bases, leaving 15 bases of the junction unmatched. This CDR3 reads CASTPLAGEPSGQYF. DNA of the CDR3: TGTGCCAGCACCCCACTAGCGGGAGAGCCCTCAGGACAGTACTTC.

The chain is built from TRBV20-1 and TRBJ1-2, with 7 bases identical to TRBD1. V dropped 3 bases and J dropped 0; count of bases not matched to a gene: 7. Looked up from germline, CDR1 is DFQATT and CDR2 is SNEGSKA (reference sequence). The CDR3 sequence is 15 residues long. The CDR3 DNA reads TGCAGTGCTAGTGTCCAGGGGGTAACTAACTATGGCTACACCTTC. It codes for CSASVQGVTNYGYTF.

The V and J genes are TRBV2 and TRBJ2-4, with 7 bases that match TRBD2. The CDR3 has 16 amino acids. V lost 8 bases and J lost 6; bases outside the gene matches: 16. Germline CDR1 is SNHLY and CDR2 is FYNNEI. The CDR3: CASSIRTAGERNIQYF. The CDR3 DNA reads as TGTGCCAGCTCCATAAGAACGGCGGGAGAGAGAAACATTCAGTACTTC.

This chain joins TRBV3-1 (or the pseudogene TRBV3-2) and TRBJ1-6, with 7 positions matching TRBD1. Germline values: CDR1 LGHDT, CDR2 YNNKEL (reference sequence). With 5 bases clipped from V and 7 bases from J, the junction kept 5 bases outside the gene matches. The CDR3 has 14 amino acids. The CDR3, as DNA: TGTGCCAGCAGCTTTCGGGGACAGAATTCACCCCTCCACTTT. Amino acids: CASSFRGQNSPLHF.

This clone was seen just once. This rearrangement joins TRBV3-1 (or the pseudogene TRBV3-2) to TRBJ2-1; 11 bases are a match to TRBD2. J gave up 8 bases and V 4 bases, and 13 bases lay outside the gene matches. Germline CDR1 LGHDT, CDR2 YNNKEL (reference sequence). This CDR3 has 17 amino acids. CDR3 residues: CASSPRLGSGRADEQFF. CDR3 sequence (DNA): TGTGCCAGCAGCCCGCGATTGGGTAGCGGGAGGGCCGATGAGCAGTTCTTC.

The rearrangement joins TRBV28 to TRBJ1-5; D not resolved. Germline-derived CDR1 and CDR2 are MDHEN and SYDVKM. The V end lost 9 bases, the J end lost 7 bases, and 10 bases lay between the germline ends. The CDR3 has 11 amino acids. CDR3 bases: TGTGCCAGTAGCGATGGGCAGCCCCAGCATTTT. As protein: CASSDGQPQHF.

This clone has only one observation. The chain has TRBV12-5 and TRBJ2-2; D might be TRBD2 (5 bases). Trimming cost V 5 bases and J 4 bases, with 14 bases left between them. CDR1 is LGHNT, CDR2 FRNRAP, per germline. The CDR3 contains 15 residues. The CDR3 is CASGLPREGTGELFF. In DNA, the CDR3 is TGTGCTAGTGGTCTCCCCCGGGAAGGCACCGGGGAGCTGTTTTTT.

This chain connects TRBV25-1 to TRBJ2-1; 9 bases match TRBD1. The germline gives CDR1 MGHDK, CDR2 SYGVNS. The ends lost 3 bases at V and 6 bases at J; junction bases unmatched: 6. The CDR3 spans 15 residues. The CDR3 region is CASSDRDRVANEQFF. The CDR3 bases are TGTGCCAGCAGTGACCGGGACAGGGTAGCCAATGAGCAGTTCTTC.

The chain combines TRBV11-2 with TRBJ2-1; 7 bases map to TRBD1. Germline CDR1 SGHAT, CDR2 FQNNGV. V shed 10 bases and J 1 base; nucleotides not matched to a gene: 7. The CDR3 runs 14 residues. This CDR3 reads CATKGQPSYNEQFF. CDR3 DNA: TGTGCCACCAAGGGACAGCCATCCTACAATGAGCAGTTCTTC.

This clone was observed a few times. The CDR3 protein is CASSQAGTSVSYEQYF. The CDR3 nucleotides read TGCGCCAGCAGCCAGGCCGGGACTAGCGTCTCCTACGAGCAGTACTTC. The chain employs TRBV5-1 and TRBJ2-7; 10 positions match TRBD2. The germline V gene has CDR1 SGHRS and CDR2 YFSETQ. V dropped 4 bases and J dropped 0; count of bases not matched to a gene: 7. This CDR3 has 16 amino acids. The variable domain in full, with the rest retrieved from reference TRBV5-1 and TRBJ2-7, is KAGVTQTPRYLIKTRGQQVTLSCSPISGHRSVSWYQQTPGQGLQFLFEYFSETQRNKGNFPGRFSGRQFSNSRSEMNVSTLELGDSALYLCASSQAGTSVSYEQYFGPGTRLTVT.

The V gene is TRBV18, the J gene TRBJ1-1; TRBD1 agrees at 8 bases. Germline V gene sequence: CDR1 KGHSH, CDR2 LQKENI. V lost 4 bases to trimming and J lost 7 bases; unmatched junction nucleotides: 8. This CDR3 comprises 14 residues. CDR3 sequence (DNA): TGTGCCAGCTCACTCCTCAGGGGGCATAATGAAGCTTTCTTT. This translates into CASSLLRGHNEAFF.

The chain joins TRBV6-5 to TRBJ1-5; TRBD1 is a possible D gene (5 bases). The V end lost 5 bases, the J end lost 4 bases, and 9 bases lay between the germline ends. This CDR3 comprises 13 residues. Germline loops: CDR1 MNHEY, CDR2 SVGAGI. The DNA for the CDR3 is TGTGCCAGCAGTACAGGTCTGAATCAGCCCCAGCATTTT. Translated, it gives CASSTGLNQPQHF.

V and J are TRBV2 and TRBJ1-2, with D hard to call. Trimming pared 4 bases from V and 0 bases from J, leaving 6 bases between. The CDR3 spans 13 residues. Per germline, CDR1 SNHLY and CDR2 FYNNEI. The CDR3 reads CASSVTPNYGYTF. DNA of the CDR3: TGTGCCAGCAGTGTGACACCTAACTATGGCTACACCTTC.

This clone has more than one count but fewer than ten. The chain employs TRBV11-2 and TRBJ1-1; 7 bases line up with TRBD1. With 4 bases clipped from V and 6 bases from J, the junction kept 11 bases outside the gene matches. Germline V gene lookup returns CDR1 SGHAT and CDR2 FQNNGV. This CDR3 has 15 amino acids. The CDR3 DNA reads as TGTGCCAGCAGCTCCCCAAACAGGGGAGACTCTGAAGCTTTCTTT. Translating gives CASSSPNRGDSEAFF.

This clone was seen once. V is TRBV30 and J is TRBJ1-2; D is ambiguous. V was cut by 0 bases and J by 2 bases, with 7 bases left in between. Germline assignment: CDR1 GTSNPN and CDR2 SVGIG (reference sequence). This CDR3 region has 13 residues. For the CDR3, the DNA is TGTGCCTGGAGTGTAGGAGACAACTATGGCTACACCTTC. It specifies CAWSVGDNYGYTF.

The chain combines TRBV27 with TRBJ1-2, with 7 positions matching TRBD1. The length of the CDR3 is 14 residues. The V gene's germline CDR1 is MNHEY and CDR2 SMNVEV (reference sequence). After removal of 4 bases from V and 4 bases from J, the junction contained 6 bases not matched to a gene. The CDR3: CASSSLGGSYGYTF. CDR3 sequence (DNA): TGTGCCAGCAGTTCACTAGGGGGCAGCTATGGCTACACCTTC.

The J gene is TRBJ2-7, the V gene TRBV28, with 9 positions matching TRBD2. This CDR3 has 13 amino acids. V gave up 9 bases and J gave up 6 bases; unmatched junction bases: 9. Per the germline V gene, CDR1 is MDHEN and CDR2 is SYDVKM. CDR3 loop: CASYVGSGSEQYF. The DNA for the CDR3 is TGTGCCAGTTACGTTGGTAGCGGGAGCGAGCAGTACTTC.

The chain employs TRBV6-6 and TRBJ1-1; D possibly corresponds to TRBD1 (6 bases). Germline CDR1 is MNHNY and CDR2 is SVGAGI (reference sequence). The V end was cut by 3 bases, the J end by 6 bases, with 20 bases between. This CDR3 spans 16 amino acids. CDR3 in DNA: TGTGCCAGCAGTTATCAGGGGATCTCAGTCGTAGCTGAAGCTTTCTTT. As protein: CASSYQGISVVAEAFF.